This TCR beta chain was identified in a study of T cell repertoires in cytomegalovirus infection. As for the study in general: In the study, CMV epitopes included recently identified HLA-C-restricted and well-studied HLA-B-restricted ones. Through public TCR beta signatures, both CMV infection and matching HLA type were indicated.

Via MiXCR, TCRdb re-called the reads, giving one row per CDR3 protein. Of 75,000 to 100,000 distinct CDR3 sequences listed, 45% to 50% were seen once; the top ten hold 85% to 95%. Whole-study results and caveats: Of the TCR beta families, the public ones yielded a cumulative frequency that identified carriers of CMV plus the relevant HLA. The study found HLA-C-restricted CMV-specific TCR beta clonotypes dominating the ex vivo response.

Comments on this clonotype: What it binds is unknown.

The V and J ends lost 6 bases and 5 bases, in that order; junction bases with no gene match: 12. Germline values: CDR1 SEHNR, CDR2 FQNEAQ (reference sequence). The CDR3 is 17 residues long. The TCR originated in a human donor in good health (CMV status not recorded). Some clones in this sample may be carry-over from other donors' samples. The specimen was CD8+ T cells from cultured PBMCs, collected from culture after CMV antigen stimulation. The chain recombines TRBV7-9 with TRBJ2-1; TRBD2 aligns across 11 bases. CDR3 nucleotides: TGTGCCAGCAGTGGGGGGGAGACTAGCGGGAACCACAATGAGCAGTTCTTC. Translating it yields CASSGGETSGNHNEQFF.